Sequencing of this TCR beta chain was carried out in a study of OX40 agonist ivuxolimab in advanced cancers. As for the study in general: Mean age about 60 years, range about 23 to 85; 82.7% male.

Excluded were patients having autoimmune disease history or systemic immunosuppression. The germline V and J ends were trimmed by 4 bases and 1 base, with 8 bases remaining between them. The length of the CDR3 is 13 residues. CDR1 and CDR2 (germline): LGHNA, YNFKEQ. Findings and caveats of the study: At 0.1 to 3.0 mg/kg and by week 6, clonal expansion occurred in CD4+ and CD8+ blood T cells. Researchers did not determine the expanded peripheral T cells' antigen specificity.

This clone has just a few counts. What it binds is not known. Here immunoSEQ multiplex PCR was the method, and the copy in TCRdb shows in-frame clones only, minus some. This table has around 22,000 clones, 86% appearing once. The genes are TRBV4-2 and TRBJ2-7; D remains ambiguous. The source was CD4+ or CD8+ T cells sorted from blood, collected in a trial of the OX40 agonist ivuxolimab. The sequence came from an adult with an advanced solid tumor such as melanoma, head and neck, liver or kidney cancer. This CDR3 reads CASSPSVSYEQYF. The CDR3 nucleotides are TGTGCCAGCAGCCCCTCGGTATCCTACGAGCAGTACTTC.